This T cell receptor (beta chain) emerged from a study of chemoradiotherapy in HPV16-positive cancers. General study points: Better recurrence-free survival went with HPV-responsive T-cell expansion in HPV16-positive patients.

Data came from immunoSEQ multiplex PCR; TCRdb stores just in-frame clones and leaves some out. The sample has more than 9,500 clones; nearly 90% are singletons. V shed 4 bases, J shed 0 bases, and the junction held 1 base outside the gene matches. Germline CDR1 is MGHDK and CDR2 is SYGVNS. This CDR3 is 14 amino acids long. As to this clone: Its target is not known.

This receptor was obtained from a human donor with HPV-associated anogenital cancer. V gene TRBV25-1 combines with J gene TRBJ2-7; 9 nucleotides align to TRBD1. The sample was gathered from a patient who underwent chemoradiotherapy. This CDR3 is CASSGTGASYEQYF. DNA for the CDR3: TGTGCCAGCAGTGGGACAGGGGCCTCCTACGAGCAGTACTTC.